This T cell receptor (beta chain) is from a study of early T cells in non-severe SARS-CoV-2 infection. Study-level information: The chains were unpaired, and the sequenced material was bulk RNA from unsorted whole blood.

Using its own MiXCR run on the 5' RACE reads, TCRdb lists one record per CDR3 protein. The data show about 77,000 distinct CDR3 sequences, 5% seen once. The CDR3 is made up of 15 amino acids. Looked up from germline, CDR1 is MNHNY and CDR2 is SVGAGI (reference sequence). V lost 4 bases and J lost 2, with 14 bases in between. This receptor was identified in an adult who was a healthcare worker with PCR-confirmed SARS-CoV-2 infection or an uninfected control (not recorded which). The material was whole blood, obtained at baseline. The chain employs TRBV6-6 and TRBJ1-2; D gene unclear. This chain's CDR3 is CASSSPRDSNYGYTF. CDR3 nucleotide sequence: TGTGCCAGCAGTTCCCCCCGGGATAGCAACTATGGCTACACCTTC.